This T cell receptor beta chain was recovered during a study of blood T cells in healthy people across ages. Donation came from healthy Caucasian individuals in Russia who were aged about 6 to 90. General study results and limits: A roughly linear age-dependent decrease characterized TCR beta diversity per million T cells. Both naive CD4+ cell counts and diversity were greater in long-lived donors than in aged donors.

The second PCR ran roughly 6 to 11 cycles with a sample-barcoded 5' primer and J-beta primers. TCRdb analysed the 5' RACE reads with MiXCR anew, one entry per CDR3 protein. The sample shows hundreds of thousands of distinct CDR3 sequences, roughly 60% of them seen only once. V gave up 3 bases and J gave up 8 bases, with 13 bases separating them. The CDR3 runs to 14 residues. Details on this clonotype: The antigen is undetermined.

The TCR was taken from a young man in good health. This sequence joins TRBV12-3 or TRBV12-4 and TRBJ1-4, with D perhaps matching TRBD1 (5 bases). Sequencing was performed on blood. The CDR3 coding sequence is TGTGCCAGCAGTTTTGGTGGGGCAGGCGAAAAACTGTTTTTT. Amino acid sequence: CASSFGGAGEKLFF.